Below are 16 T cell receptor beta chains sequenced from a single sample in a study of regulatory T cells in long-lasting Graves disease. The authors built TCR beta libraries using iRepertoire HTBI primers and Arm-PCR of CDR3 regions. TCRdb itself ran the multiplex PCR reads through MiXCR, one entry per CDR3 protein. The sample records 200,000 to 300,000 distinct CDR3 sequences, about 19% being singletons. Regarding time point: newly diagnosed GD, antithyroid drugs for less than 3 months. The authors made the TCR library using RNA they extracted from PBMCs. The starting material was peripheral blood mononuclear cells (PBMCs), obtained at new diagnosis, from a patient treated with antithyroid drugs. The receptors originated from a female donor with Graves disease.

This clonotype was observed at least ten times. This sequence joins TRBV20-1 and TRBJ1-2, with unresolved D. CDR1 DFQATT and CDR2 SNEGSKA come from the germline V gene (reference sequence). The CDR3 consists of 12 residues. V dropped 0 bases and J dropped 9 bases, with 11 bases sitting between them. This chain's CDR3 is CSARDNTESYTF. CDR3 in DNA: TGCAGTGCTAGAGATAACACAGAGAGCTACACCTTC.

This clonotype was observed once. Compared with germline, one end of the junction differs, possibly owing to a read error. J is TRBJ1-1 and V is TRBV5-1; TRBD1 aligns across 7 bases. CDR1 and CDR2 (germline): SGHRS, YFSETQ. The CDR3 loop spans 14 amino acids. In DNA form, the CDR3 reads TGTGCCAGCAGCGGGACAGCAGCGAACACTGAAGCTTTCTTT. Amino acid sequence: CASSGTAANTEAFF. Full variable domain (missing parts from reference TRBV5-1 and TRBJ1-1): KAGVTQTPRYLIKTRGQQVTLSCSPISGHRSVSWYQQTPGQGLQFLFEYFSETQRNKGNFPGRFSGRQFSNSRSEMNVSTLELGDSALYLCASSGTAANTEAFFGQGTRLTVV.

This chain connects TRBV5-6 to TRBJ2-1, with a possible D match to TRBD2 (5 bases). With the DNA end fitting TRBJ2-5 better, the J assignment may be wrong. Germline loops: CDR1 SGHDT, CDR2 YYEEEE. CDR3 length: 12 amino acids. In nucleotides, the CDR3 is TGTGCCAGCAGCTTGGCTCGGGGGACCCAGTACTTC. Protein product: CASSLARGTQYF.

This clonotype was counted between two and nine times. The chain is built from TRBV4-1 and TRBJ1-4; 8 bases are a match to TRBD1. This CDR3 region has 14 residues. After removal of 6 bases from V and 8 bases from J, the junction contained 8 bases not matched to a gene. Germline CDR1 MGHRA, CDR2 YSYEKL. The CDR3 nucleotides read TGCGCCAGCAGAAAGACAGGGGTTAGGGAAAAACTGTTTTTT. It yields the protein CASRKTGVREKLFF.

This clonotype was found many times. In nucleotides, the CDR3 is TGTGCCAGCAGTCGGGGGGCAGGGAACACCTACGAGCAGTACTTC. It encodes CASSRGAGNTYEQYF. This rearrangement joins TRBV7-9 to TRBJ2-7; the D gene is possibly TRBD2 (7 bases). Trimming removed 6 bases from V and 2 bases from J, with 17 bases in between. The CDR3 loop spans 15 amino acids. Per the germline V gene, CDR1 is SEHNR and CDR2 is FQNEAQ (reference sequence).

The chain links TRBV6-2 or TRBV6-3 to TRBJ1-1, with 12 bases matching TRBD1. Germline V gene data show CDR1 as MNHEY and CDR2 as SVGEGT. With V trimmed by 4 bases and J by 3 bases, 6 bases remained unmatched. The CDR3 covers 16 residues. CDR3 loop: CASSSGQGAVDTEAFF. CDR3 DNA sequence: TGTGCCAGCAGTTCGGGACAGGGGGCAGTGGACACTGAAGCTTTCTTT.

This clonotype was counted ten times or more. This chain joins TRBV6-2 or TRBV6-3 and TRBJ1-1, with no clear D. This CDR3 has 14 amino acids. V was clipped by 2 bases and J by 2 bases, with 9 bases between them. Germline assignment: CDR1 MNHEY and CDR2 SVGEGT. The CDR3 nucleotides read TGTGCCAGCAGTTACGTTTGGGGTAACACTGAAGCTTTCTTT. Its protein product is CASSYVWGNTEAFF.

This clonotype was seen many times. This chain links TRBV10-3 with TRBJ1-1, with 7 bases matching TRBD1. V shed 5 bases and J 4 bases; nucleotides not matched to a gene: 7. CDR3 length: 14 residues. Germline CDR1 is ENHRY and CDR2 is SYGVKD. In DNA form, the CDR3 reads TGTGCCATCAGTATACAGGGGATAAGCACTGAAGCTTTCTTT. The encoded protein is CAISIQGISTEAFF.

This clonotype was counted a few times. As DNA, the CDR3 is TGTGCCAGCTCACCAGGCATAGGAACAGATACGCAGTATTTT. Translation gives CASSPGIGTDTQYF. The chain uses TRBV18 and TRBJ2-3; no reliable D call. The germline V and J ends were trimmed by 2 bases and 3 bases, with 9 bases remaining between them. This CDR3 is built from 14 residues. Germline loops: CDR1 KGHSH, CDR2 LQKENI.

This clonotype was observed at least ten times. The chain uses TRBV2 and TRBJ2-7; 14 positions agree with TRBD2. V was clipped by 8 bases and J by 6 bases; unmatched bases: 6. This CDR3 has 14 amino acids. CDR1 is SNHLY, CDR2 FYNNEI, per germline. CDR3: CASRAGTSGSEQYF. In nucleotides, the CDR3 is TGTGCCAGCCGAGCCGGGACTAGCGGGAGCGAGCAGTACTTC. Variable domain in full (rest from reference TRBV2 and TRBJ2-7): EPEVTQTPSHQVTQMGQEVILRCVPISNHLYFYWYRQILGQKVEFLVSFYNNEISEKSEIFDDQFSVERPDGSNFTLKIRSTKLEDSAMYFCASRAGTSGSEQYFGPGTRLTVT.

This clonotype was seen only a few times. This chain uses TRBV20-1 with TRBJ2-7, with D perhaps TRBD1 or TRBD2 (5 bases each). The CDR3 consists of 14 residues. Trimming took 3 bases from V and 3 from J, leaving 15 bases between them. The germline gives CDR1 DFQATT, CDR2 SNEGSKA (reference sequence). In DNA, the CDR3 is TGCAGTGCTAGCCCCGGGGCGTCGGGCTACGAGCAGTACTTC. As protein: CSASPGASGYEQYF.

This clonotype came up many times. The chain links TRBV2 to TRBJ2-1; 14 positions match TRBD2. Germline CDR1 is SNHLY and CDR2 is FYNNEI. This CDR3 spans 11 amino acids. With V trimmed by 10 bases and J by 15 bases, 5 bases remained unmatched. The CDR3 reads CAIGTSGGPFF. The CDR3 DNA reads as TGTGCCATAGGGACTAGCGGGGGCCCGTTCTTC.

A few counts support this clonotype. The CDR3 DNA reads as TGTGCCAGCAGCTCCACCACAGGGGGCCCAGAGCAGCCCCAGCATTTT. It translates to CASSSTTGGPEQPQHF. The chain joins TRBV5-6 to TRBJ1-5, with 9 bases identical to TRBD1. The V gene's germline CDR1 is SGHDT and CDR2 YYEEEE. The CDR3 has 16 amino acids. V dropped 3 bases and J dropped 7; count of bases not matched to a gene: 11.

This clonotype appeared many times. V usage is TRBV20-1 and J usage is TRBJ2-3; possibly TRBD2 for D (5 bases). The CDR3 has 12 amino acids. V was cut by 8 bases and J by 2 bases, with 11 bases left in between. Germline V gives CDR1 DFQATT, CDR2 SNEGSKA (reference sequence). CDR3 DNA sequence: TGCAGTCTGTCCGGGAACACAGATACGCAGTATTTT. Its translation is CSLSGNTDTQYF.

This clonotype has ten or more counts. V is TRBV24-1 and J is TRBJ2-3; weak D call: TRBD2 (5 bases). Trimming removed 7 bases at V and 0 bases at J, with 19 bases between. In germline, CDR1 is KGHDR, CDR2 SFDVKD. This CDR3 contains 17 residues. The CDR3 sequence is CATSPRRARTSTDTQYF. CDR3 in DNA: TGTGCCACCAGCCCCCGGCGGGCGCGAACTAGCACAGATACGCAGTATTTT.

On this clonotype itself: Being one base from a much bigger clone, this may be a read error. CDR3 sequence reads: CASTPGWGGYEQFF. In DNA, the CDR3 is TGTGCCAGCACCCCAGGGTGGGGAGGCTACGAGCAGTTCTTC. The V and J genes are TRBV2 and TRBJ2-1, with D perhaps matching TRBD2 (6 bases). From germline, CDR1 is SNHLY and CDR2 FYNNEI. CDR3 length equals 14 residues. V was pared by 7 bases and J by 10 bases, with 20 bases between.